The T cell receptor beta chain under discussion was sequenced for a study of T-cell reconstitution after alpha-beta-depleted transplantation in children (dated by TCRdb to the mid-2010s). At the level of the whole study: T-cell immune reconstitution after TCRalphabeta/CD19-depleted allogeneic hematopoietic cell transplantation in children was quantitatively tracked in the study by means of TCR repertoire profiling. Study-level results and caveats: Apparently early alphabetaT-cell count recovery about two months after transplant reportedly relied on only several hundred rapidly expanded clones derived from non-depleted graft cells. In some patients, the high TCRbeta diversity seen at day 60 was put down to recipient T cells and intrathymic progenitors that had survived conditioning. Over the following months the frequencies of hyperexpanded clones went down, and after one year T-cell counts and TCRbeta diversity were mostly credited to newly produced T cells.

The receptor library was made with PCR. Sequenced on an Illumina HiSeq 2500. To normalize quantification of the TCRbeta repertoire, the TCR libraries were built with molecular barcoding that relied on unique molecular identifiers. TCRdb passed the public sequencing reads through fastp at Q25 and MiXCR, retaining productive beta sequences. Each CDR3 protein gets just one entry, which takes the most common genes and DNA from the rows behind it. The sample table records a few hundred thousand distinct CDR3 sequences; over 25% of these occur just once. The ten largest account for 30% to 40% of the sample. The treatment or condition label here, explained by the study, means: allogeneic hematopoietic cell transplantation with graft depleted of TCRalphabeta T cells and CD19 B cells. TCRalphabeta/CD19-depleted allogeneic hematopoietic cell grafts were given to the transplant recipients, all of whom were children.

A word on this clonotype: Its cognate antigen has yet to be identified. No per-base quality is available; no much larger clone lies one base away.

The clonotype was recovered from a boy younger than two with Wiskott-Aldrich syndrome, due to receive a stem cell transplant. Specimen: PBMCs, collected before TCRalphabeta/CD19-depleted stem cell transplant.

The DNA sequence is as follows: TGTGCCAGCAGCTTTAGCGGGAGTGCCGGGGAGCTGTTTTTT. Its protein is CASSFSGSAGELFF. The chain was built from TRBV7-2 and TRBJ2-2; 9 middle bases align to TRBD2. CDR1 is given as SGHTA and CDR2 as FQGNSA, both from the germline V gene. Here V drops 3 bases and J drops 6 bases, and the junction holds 2 bases not matched to any gene. The CDR3 runs 14 amino acids, cysteine and phenylalanine included. Just CDR3 DNA is preserved here, 42 bases in frame from base 1.